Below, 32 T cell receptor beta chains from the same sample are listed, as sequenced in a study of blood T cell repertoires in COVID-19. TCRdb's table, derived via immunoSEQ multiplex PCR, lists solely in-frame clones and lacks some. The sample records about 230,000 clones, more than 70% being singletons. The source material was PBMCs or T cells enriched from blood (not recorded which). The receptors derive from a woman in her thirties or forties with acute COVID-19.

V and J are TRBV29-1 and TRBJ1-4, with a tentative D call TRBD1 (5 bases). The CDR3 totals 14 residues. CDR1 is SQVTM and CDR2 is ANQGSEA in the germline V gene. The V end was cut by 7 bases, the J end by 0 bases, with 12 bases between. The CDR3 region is CSGRGRATNEKLFF. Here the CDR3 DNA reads TGCAGCGGACGGGGGAGGGCAACTAATGAAAAACTGTTTTTT. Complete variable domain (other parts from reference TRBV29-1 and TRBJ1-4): SAVISQKPSRDICQRGTSLTIQCQVDSQVTMMFWYRQQPGQSLTLIATANQGSEATYESGFVIDKFPISRPNLTFSTLTVSNMSPEDSSIYLCSGRGRATNEKLFFGSGTQLSVL.

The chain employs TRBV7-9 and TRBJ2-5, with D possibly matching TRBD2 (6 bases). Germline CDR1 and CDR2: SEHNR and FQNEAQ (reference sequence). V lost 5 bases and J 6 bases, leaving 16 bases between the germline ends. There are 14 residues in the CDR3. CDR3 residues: CASSPGGEIQTQYF. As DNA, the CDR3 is TGTGCCAGCAGCCCAGGAGGGGAGATCCAGACCCAGTACTTC.

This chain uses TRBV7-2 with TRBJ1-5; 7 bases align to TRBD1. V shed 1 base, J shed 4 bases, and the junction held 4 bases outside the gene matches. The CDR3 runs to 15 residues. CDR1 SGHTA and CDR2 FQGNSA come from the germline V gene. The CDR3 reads CASSLGQGKNQPQHF. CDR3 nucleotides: TGTGCCAGCAGCTTAGGACAGGGAAAAAATCAGCCCCAGCATTTT.

The CDR3 sequence is CASSLIGGSGYTF. CDR3 coding DNA: TGTGCCAGCAGCTTGATCGGGGGAAGTGGCTACACCTTC. This rearrangement joins TRBV5-6 to TRBJ1-2, with D maybe TRBD1 (5 bases). This CDR3 has 13 amino acids. From germline, CDR1 is SGHDT and CDR2 YYEEEE. V shed 1 base and J shed 7 bases, with 11 bases lying between them.

CDR3 coding DNA: TGTGCCAGTAGTATGGTGACAGGGAGAGACCAGCCCCAGCATTTT. The encoded protein is CASSMVTGRDQPQHF. V is TRBV19 and J is TRBJ1-5; 7 bases map to TRBD1. The trim removed 3 bases at V and 7 bases at J, leaving 9 bases unmatched. The CDR3 consists of 15 residues. Germline CDR1 and CDR2: LNHDA and SQIVND (reference sequence). The whole variable domain, remainder taken from reference TRBV19 and TRBJ1-5, is DGGITQSPKYLFRKEGQNVTLSCEQNLNHDAMYWYRQDPGQGLRLIYYSQIVNDFQKGDIAEGYSVSREKKESFPLTVTSAQKNPTAFYLCASSMVTGRDQPQHFGDGTRLSIL.

The CDR3 region is CASSDWTGREKLFF. As DNA, the CDR3 is TGTGCCAGCAGTGATTGGACAGGGAGGGAGAAACTGTTTTTT. V gene TRBV6-1 combines with J gene TRBJ1-4; 8 bases are a match to TRBD1. Germline V lookup: CDR1 MNHNS, CDR2 SASEGT. Trimming removed 3 bases from V and 11 bases from J; junction bases left unmatched: 8. There are 14 residues in the CDR3.

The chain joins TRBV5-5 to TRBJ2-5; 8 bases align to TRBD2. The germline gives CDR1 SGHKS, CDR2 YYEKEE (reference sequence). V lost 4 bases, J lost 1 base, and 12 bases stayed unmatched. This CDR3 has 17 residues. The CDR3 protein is CASSEGLVEEAQETQYF. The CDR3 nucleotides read TGTGCCAGCAGCGAGGGACTAGTCGAGGAGGCCCAAGAGACCCAGTACTTC.

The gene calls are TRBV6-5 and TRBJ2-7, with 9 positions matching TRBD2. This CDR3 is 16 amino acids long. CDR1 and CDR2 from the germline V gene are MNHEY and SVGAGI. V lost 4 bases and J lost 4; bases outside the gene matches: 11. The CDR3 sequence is CASSFRLAEDVYEQYV. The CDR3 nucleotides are TGTGCCAGCAGTTTCCGACTAGCGGAGGACGTATACGAGCAGTACGTC.

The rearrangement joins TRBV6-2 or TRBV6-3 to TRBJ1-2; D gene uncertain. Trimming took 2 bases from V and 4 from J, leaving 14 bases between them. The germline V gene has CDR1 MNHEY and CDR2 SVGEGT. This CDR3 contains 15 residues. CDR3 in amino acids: CASSYEERTFYGYTF. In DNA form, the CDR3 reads TGTGCCAGCAGTTACGAGGAGCGAACTTTCTATGGCTACACCTTC.

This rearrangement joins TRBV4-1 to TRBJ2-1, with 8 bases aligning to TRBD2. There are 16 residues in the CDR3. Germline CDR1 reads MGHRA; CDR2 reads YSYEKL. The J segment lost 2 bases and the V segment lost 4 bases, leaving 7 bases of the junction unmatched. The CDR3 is CASSPGGVAAYNEQFF. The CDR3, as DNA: TGCGCCAGCAGCCCGGGGGGGGTAGCGGCCTACAATGAGCAGTTCTTC.

DNA of the CDR3: TGTGCCAGCAGTGAAGTCTTGACAGGCGGAAAACTGTTTTTT. Translation gives CASSEVLTGGKLFF. This chain links TRBV2 with TRBJ1-4, with a weak D call TRBD1 (6 bases). The V and J ends lost 1 base and 10 bases respectively, with 13 bases between them. This CDR3 is 14 amino acids long. Germline CDR1 SNHLY, CDR2 FYNNEI.

The CDR3 reads CASRLTGAHEQYF. Here the CDR3 DNA reads TGTGCCAGCAGGCTGACAGGGGCCCACGAGCAGTACTTC. The gene calls are TRBV5-5 and TRBJ2-7, with 8 positions matching TRBD1. This CDR3 has 13 amino acids. Per the germline V gene, CDR1 is SGHKS and CDR2 is YYEKEE (reference sequence). After removal of 5 bases from V and 5 bases from J, the junction contained 6 bases not matched to a gene. Together with reference TRBV5-5 and TRBJ2-7, the CDR3 gives the full variable domain: DAGVTQSPTHLIKTRGQQVTLRCSPISGHKSVSWYQQVLGQGPQFIFQYYEKEERGRGNFPDRFSARQFPNYSSELNVNALLLGDSALYLCASRLTGAHEQYFGPGTRLTVT.

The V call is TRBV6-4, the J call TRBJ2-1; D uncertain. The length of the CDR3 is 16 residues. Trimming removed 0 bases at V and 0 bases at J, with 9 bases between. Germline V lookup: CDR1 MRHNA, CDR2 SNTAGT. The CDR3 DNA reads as TGTGCCAGCAGTGACTCTTTAGCCGCCTCCTACAATGAGCAGTTCTTC. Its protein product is CASSDSLAASYNEQFF.

The CDR3 bases are TGTGCCAGCAGCTTTGGGGGACAGGGTATTGAGCAGTTCTTC. Its protein is CASSFGGQGIEQFF. V usage is TRBV13 and J usage is TRBJ2-1; 9 bases match TRBD1. After removal of 3 bases from V and 9 bases from J, the junction contained 6 bases not matched to a gene. Germline V CDR1 and CDR2: PRHDT, FYEKMQ (reference sequence). The CDR3 totals 14 residues.

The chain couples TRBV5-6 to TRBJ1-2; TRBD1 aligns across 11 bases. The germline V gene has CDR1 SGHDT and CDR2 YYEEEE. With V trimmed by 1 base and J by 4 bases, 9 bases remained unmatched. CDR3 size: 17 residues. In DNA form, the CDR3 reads TGTGCCAGCAGCTTGTTTCGGACAGGGGGCGCTTTCTATGGCTACACCTTC. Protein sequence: CASSLFRTGGAFYGYTF.

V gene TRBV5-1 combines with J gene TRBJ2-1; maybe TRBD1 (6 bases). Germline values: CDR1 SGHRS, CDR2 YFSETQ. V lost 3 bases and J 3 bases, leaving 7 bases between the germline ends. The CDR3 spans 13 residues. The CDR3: CASSSQGYNEQFF. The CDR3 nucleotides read TGCGCCAGCAGCTCACAGGGCTACAATGAGCAGTTCTTC.

This chain's CDR3 is CASSTPQGTSEAFF. CDR3 coding DNA: TGTGCCAGTAGTACCCCACAGGGTACATCCGAAGCTTTCTTT. The chain is built from TRBV19 and TRBJ1-1; a possible D gene is TRBD1 (6 bases). The CDR3 has 14 residues. The germline V and J ends were trimmed by 4 bases and 8 bases, with 17 bases remaining between them. Germline assignment: CDR1 LNHDA and CDR2 SQIVND (reference sequence).

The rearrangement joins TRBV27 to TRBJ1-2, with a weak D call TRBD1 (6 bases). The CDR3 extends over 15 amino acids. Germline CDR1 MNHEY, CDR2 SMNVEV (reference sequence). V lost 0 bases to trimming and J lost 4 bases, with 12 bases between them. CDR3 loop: CASSLSGRGIYGYTF. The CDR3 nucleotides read TGTGCCAGCAGTTTATCTGGCAGGGGAATCTATGGCTACACCTTC.

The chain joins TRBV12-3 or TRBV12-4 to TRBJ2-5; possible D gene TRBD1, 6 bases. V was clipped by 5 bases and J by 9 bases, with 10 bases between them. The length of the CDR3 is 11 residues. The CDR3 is CASSLRQAQYF. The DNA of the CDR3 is TGTGCCAGCAGTCTGAGACAGGCCCAGTACTTC.

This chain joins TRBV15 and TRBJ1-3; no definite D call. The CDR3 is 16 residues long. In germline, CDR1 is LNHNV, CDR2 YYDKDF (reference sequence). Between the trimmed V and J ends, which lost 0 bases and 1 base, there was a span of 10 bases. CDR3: CATSRDTGVSGNTIYF. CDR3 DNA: TGTGCCACCAGCAGAGATACCGGAGTGTCTGGAAACACCATATATTTT.

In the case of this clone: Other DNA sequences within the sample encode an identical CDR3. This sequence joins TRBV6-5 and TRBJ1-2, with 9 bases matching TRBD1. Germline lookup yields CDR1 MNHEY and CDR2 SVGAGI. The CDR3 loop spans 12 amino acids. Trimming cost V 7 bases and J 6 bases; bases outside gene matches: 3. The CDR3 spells CASKQGADGYTF. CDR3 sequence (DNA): TGTGCCAGCAAACAGGGGGCGGATGGCTACACCTTC.

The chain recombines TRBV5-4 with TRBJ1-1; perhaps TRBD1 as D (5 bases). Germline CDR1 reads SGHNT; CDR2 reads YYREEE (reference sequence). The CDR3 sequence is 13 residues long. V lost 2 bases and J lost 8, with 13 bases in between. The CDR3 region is CASSLDSFVEAFF. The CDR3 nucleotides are TGTGCCAGCAGCTTAGACAGTTTCGTGGAAGCTTTCTTT. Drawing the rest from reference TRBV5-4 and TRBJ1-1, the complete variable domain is ETGVTQSPTHLIKTRGQQVTLRCSSQSGHNTVSWYQQALGQGPQFIFQYYREEENGRGNFPPRFSGLQFPNYSSELNVNALELDDSALYLCASSLDSFVEAFFGQGTRLTVV.

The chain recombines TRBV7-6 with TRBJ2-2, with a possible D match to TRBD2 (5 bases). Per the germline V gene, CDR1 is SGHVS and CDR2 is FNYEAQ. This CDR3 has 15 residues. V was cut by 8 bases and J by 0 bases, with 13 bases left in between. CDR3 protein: CASGRARANTGELFF. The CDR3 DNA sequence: TGTGCCAGCGGACGGGCGAGGGCGAACACCGGGGAGCTGTTTTTT.

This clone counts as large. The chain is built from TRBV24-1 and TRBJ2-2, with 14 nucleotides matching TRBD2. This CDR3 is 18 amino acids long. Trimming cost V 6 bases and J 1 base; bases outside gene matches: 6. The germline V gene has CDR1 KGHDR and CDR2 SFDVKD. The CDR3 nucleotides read TGTGCCACCAGTTACGGGACTAGCGGGAGTGTGAACACCGGGGAGCTGTTTTTT. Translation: CATSYGTSGSVNTGELFF.

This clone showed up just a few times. CDR3 sequence reads: CASAGGLATDTQYF. CDR3 nucleotides: TGTGCCAGCGCGGGGGGACTAGCGACAGATACGCAGTATTTT. The chain uses TRBV14 and TRBJ2-3; TRBD2 matches at 10 bases. CDR3 length: 14 amino acids. The germline V gene encodes CDR1 SGHDN and CDR2 FVKESK. V shed 8 bases, J shed 3 bases, and the junction held 5 bases outside the gene matches.

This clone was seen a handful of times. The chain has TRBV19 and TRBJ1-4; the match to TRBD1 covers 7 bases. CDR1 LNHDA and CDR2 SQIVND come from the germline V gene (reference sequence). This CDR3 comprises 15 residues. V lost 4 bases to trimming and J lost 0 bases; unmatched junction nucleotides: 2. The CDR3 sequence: CASSTGTATNEKLFF. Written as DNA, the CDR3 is TGTGCCAGTAGTACAGGGACAGCAACTAATGAAAAACTGTTTTTT.

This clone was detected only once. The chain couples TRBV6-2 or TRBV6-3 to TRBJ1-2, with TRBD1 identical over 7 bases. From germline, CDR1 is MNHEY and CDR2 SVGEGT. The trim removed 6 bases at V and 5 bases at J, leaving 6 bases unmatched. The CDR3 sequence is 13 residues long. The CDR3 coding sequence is TGTGCCAGCAGACCTACAGGGGTTTATGGCTACACCTTC. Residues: CASRPTGVYGYTF.

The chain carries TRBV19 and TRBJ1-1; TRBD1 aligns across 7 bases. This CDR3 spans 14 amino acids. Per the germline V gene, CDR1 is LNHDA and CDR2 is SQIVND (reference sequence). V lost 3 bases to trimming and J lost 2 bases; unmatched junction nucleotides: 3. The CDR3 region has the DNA TGTGCCAGTAGTATCCAGGGGGTCAACACTGAAGCTTTCTTT. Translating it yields CASSIQGVNTEAFF.

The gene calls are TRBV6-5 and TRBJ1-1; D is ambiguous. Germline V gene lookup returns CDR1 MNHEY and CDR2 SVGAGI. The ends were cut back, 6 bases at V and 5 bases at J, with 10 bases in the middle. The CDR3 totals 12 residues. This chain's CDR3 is CASRDYSTEAFF. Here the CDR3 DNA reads TGTGCCAGCAGGGACTACAGTACTGAAGCTTTCTTT.

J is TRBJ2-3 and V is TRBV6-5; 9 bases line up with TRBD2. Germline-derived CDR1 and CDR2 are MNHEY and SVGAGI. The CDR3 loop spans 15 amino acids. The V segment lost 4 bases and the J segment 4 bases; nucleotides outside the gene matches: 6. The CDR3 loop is CASSSGGGAPDTQYF. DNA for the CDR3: TGTGCCAGCAGTTCAGGCGGGGGGGCCCCAGATACGCAGTATTTT.

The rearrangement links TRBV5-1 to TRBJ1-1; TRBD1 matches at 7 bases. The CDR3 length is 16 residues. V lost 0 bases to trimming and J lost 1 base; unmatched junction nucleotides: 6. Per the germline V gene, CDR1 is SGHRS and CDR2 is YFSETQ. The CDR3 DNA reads TGCGCCAGCAGCTTGGGGGAGACAGGGAGGAACACTGAAGCTTTCTTT. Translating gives CASSLGETGRNTEAFF.

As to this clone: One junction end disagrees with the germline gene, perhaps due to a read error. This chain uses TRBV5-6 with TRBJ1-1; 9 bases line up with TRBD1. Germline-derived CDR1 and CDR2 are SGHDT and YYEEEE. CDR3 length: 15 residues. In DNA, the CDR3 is TGTGCCAGCAGCCGACGGACAGGGGTGAAGACTGAAGCTTTCTTT. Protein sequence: CASSRRTGVKTEAFF. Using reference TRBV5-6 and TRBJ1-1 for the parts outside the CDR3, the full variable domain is DAGVTQSPTHLIKTRGQQVTLRCSPKSGHDTVSWYQQALGQGPQFIFQYYEEEERQRGNFPDRFSGHQFPNYSSELNVNALLLGDSALYLCASSRRTGVKTEAFFGQGTRLTVV.